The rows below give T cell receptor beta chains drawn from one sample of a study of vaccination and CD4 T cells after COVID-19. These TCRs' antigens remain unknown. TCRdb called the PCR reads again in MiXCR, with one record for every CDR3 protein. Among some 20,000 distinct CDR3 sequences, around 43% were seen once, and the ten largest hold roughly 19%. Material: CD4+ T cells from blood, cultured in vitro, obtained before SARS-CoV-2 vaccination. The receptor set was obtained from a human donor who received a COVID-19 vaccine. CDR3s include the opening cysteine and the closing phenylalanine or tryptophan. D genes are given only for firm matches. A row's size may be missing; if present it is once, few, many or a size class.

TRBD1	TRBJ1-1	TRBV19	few	TGTGCCAGTAGTCCAGGGACAGGGTCCGGTATGGGAACTGAAGCTTTCTTT	CASSPGTGSGMGTEAFF
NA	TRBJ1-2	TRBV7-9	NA	TGTGCCAGCAGCATAAAGACAGTCTATGGCTACACCTTC	CASSIKTVYGYTF
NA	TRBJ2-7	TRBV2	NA	TGTGCCAGTCAGAGACAGGTTCACTCCTACGAGCAGTACTTC	CASQRQVHSYEQYF
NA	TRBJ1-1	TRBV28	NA	TGTGCCAGCAGCCCCATTTCAGGATATTCTGAAGCTTTCTTT	CASSPISGYSEAFF
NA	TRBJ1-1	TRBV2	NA	TGTGCCAGCAGTCGTGAGGATACTGAAGCTTTCTTT	CASSREDTEAFF
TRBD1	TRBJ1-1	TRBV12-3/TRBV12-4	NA	TGTGCCTTGAACAGGGGGCACAACACTGAAGCTTTCTTT	CALNRGHNTEAFF
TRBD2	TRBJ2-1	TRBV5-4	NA	TGTGCCAGCAGGCCACCCCTAGCGGGGGGGGGAGATGAGCAGTTCTTC	CASRPPLAGGGDEQFF
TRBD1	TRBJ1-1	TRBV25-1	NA	TGTGCCAGCAGTGAATCCCGACAGGGCGGTTTAATGTACACTGAAGCTTTCTTT	CASSESRQGGLMYTEAFF
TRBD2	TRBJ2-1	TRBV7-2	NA	TGTGCCAGCAGCACCAGACTAGCGAACAATGAGCAGTTCTTC	CASSTRLANNEQFF
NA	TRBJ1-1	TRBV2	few	TGTGCCAACCACAGGGAGAGGGGCACTGAAGCTTTCTTT	CANHRERGTEAFF
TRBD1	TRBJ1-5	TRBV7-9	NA	TGTGCCAGCAGCCCGGGGACAGTTAACAATCAGCCCCAGCATTTT	CASSPGTVNNQPQHF
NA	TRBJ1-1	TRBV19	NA	TGTGCCAGTAGTATCCCCGACAGTTCGAACACTGAAGCTTTCTTT	CASSIPDSSNTEAFF
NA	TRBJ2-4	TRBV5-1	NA	TGCGCCAGCAGCTTGGGATCCTTAGCCAAAAACATTCAGTACTTC	CASSLGSLAKNIQYF
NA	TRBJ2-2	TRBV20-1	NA	TGCAGTGCTAGAGATCCAGGGGCCGGGGAGCTGTTTTTT	CSARDPGAGELFF
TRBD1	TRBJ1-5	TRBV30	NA	TGTGCCTGGAGTGAGGACAGGGGGATTAGCAATCAGCCCCAGCATTTT	CAWSEDRGISNQPQHF
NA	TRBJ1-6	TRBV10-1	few	TGCGCCAGCAGTGAACAGATAAATTCACCCCTCCACTTT	CASSEQINSPLHF
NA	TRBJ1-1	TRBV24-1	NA	TGTGCCACCACCGGGAGACCAAGAGGCCATTTGAACACTGAAGCTTTCTTT	CATTGRPRGHLNTEAFF
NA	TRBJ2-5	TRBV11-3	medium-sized	TGTGCCAGCAGCTTAGGCAGGCGGCCCCTGTATGAGGAGACCCAGTACTTC	CASSLGRRPLYEETQYF
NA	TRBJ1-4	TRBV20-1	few	TGCAGTGCTAGAGATCTGGGCAGGGACGAAAAACTGTTTTTT	CSARDLGRDEKLFF
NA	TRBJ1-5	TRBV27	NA	TGTGCCAGCAGTTCCACAGGGTTCAATCAGCCCCAGCATTTT	CASSSTGFNQPQHF
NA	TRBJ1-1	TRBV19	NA	TGTGCCAGTAGTATAGGCCGGTGGGGGGGTGTGGCTTTCTTT	CASSIGRWGGVAFF
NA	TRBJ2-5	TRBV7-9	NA	TGTGCCAGCAGTTCGGTCGAACAAGAGACCCAGTACTTC	CASSSVEQETQYF
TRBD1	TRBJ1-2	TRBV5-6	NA	TGTGCCAGCAGCTTGTGGGGACAGGGGGAGAACTATGGCTACACCTTC	CASSLWGQGENYGYTF
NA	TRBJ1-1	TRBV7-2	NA	TGTGCCAGCAGCCAAACAGGGCAGTACACTGAAGCTTTCTTT	CASSQTGQYTEAFF
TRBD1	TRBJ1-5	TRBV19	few	TGTGCCAGTACCACTATGGGGGACAGGGGTGGATGGGGCAATCAGCCCCAGCATTTT	CASTTMGDRGGWGNQPQHF
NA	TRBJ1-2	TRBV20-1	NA	TGCAGTCGCCTCAAACAGGGAACCAACTATGGCTACACCTTC	CSRLKQGTNYGYTF
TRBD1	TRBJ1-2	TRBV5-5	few	TGTGCCAGCAGCTTGTCCGGGACAGGGGCCGGCTACACCTTC	CASSLSGTGAGYTF
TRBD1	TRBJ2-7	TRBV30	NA	TGTGCCTGGAGTGGGCCCAGGGGGAATGAGCAGTACTTC	CAWSGPRGNEQYF
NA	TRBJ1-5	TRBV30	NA	TGTGCCTGGAGTGTAGGGGGGCTACAGCCCCAGCATTTT	CAWSVGGLQPQHF
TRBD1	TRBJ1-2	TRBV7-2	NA	TGTGCCAGCAGCTCCTCCGGACAGGGGAGGAGCTACACCTTC	CASSSSGQGRSYTF
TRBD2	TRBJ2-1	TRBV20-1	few	TGCAGTGCTAGTCCGATAGCGGGGGGTTACAATGAGCAGTTCTTC	CSASPIAGGYNEQFF
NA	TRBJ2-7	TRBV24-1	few	TGTGCCACCAGTGATGCGACCGGGACGGAAGCCTACGAGCAGTACTTC	CATSDATGTEAYEQYF
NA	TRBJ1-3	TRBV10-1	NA	TGCGCCAGCCGCTCGACAGGAGCTGGAAACACCATATATTTT	CASRSTGAGNTIYF
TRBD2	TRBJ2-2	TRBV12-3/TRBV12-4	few	TGTGCCAGCAGTTCGGGGGGGCTAGCCCGGCGGTCCGGGGAGCTGTTTTTT	CASSSGGLARRSGELFF
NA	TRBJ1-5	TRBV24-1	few	TGTGCCACCAGTGATTTCGGGGACAGCAATCAGCCCCAGCATTTT	CATSDFGDSNQPQHF
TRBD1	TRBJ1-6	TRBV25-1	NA	TGTGCCAGCAGTCGGGACAGGGGACAAGGATCACCCCTCCACTTT	CASSRDRGQGSPLHF
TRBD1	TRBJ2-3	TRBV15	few	TGTGCCACCAACGAGGACAGGAGCACAGATACGCAGTATTTT	CATNEDRSTDTQYF
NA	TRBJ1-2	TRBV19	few	TGTGCCAGTCGAGACAGCGTAGGGGGCTACACCTTC	CASRDSVGGYTF
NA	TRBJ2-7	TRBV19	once	TGTGCCAGTATGCGTGGTATGGGGGCCAACTACGAGCAGTACTTC	CASMRGMGANYEQYF
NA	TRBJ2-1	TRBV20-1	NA	TGCAGTGCTAGAGACCCACAGGGTGGTGGCAATGAGCAGTTCTTC	CSARDPQGGGNEQFF
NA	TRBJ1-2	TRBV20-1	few	TGCAGTGCCTCAGCTGGACTGAACTATGGCTACACCTTC	CSASAGLNYGYTF
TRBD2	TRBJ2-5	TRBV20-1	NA	TGCAGTACTAGGACTAGCGGGGAAGGTGAGACCCAGTACTTC	CSTRTSGEGETQYF
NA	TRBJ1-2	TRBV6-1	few	TGTGCCAGCAGCAACCTCGTGGGGGCGAAAGGCTACACCTTC	CASSNLVGAKGYTF
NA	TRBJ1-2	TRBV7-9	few	TGTGCCAGCAGCCTAAACAGGGATTTCTATGGCTACACCTTC	CASSLNRDFYGYTF
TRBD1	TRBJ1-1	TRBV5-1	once	TGCGCCAGCAGCTTGGGCCATACAGGGGCGAACACTGAAGCTTTCTTT	CASSLGHTGANTEAFF
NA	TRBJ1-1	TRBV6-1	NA	TGTGCCAGCACTTCAGACTCCCTCGGGGCTGAAGCTTTCTTT	CASTSDSLGAEAFF
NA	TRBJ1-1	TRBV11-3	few	TGTGCCAGCAGCTTATCGTCTGAAGCTTTCTTT	CASSLSSEAFF
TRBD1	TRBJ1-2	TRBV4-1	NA	TGCGCCAGCAGCCAGCCTAGGACAGGGGGCTATGGCTACACCTTC	CASSQPRTGGYGYTF
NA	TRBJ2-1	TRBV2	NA	TGTGCCAGCAGCCTGGTACCGGTCTTC	CASSLVPVF
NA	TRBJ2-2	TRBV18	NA	TGTGCCAGCTCACCAACAGTTAACACCGGGGAGCTGTTTTTT	CASSPTVNTGELFF
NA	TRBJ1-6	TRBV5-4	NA	TGTGCCAGCAGCCACGAACGCTCCTATAATTCACCCCTCCACTTT	CASSHERSYNSPLHF